This is a list of T cell receptor beta chains from one sample in a study of shared clonotypes between healthy human individuals. Assay used: immunoSEQ multiplex PCR; TCRdb lists only in-frame clones, some missing. The sample includes about 800,000 clones, 90% to 98% of them seen just once. The sequencing sample was made of naive CD8+ T cells sorted from blood. The receptors come from a man aged 30 to 39 in good health. The CDR3 runs from the conserved cysteine through the conserved F or W. D genes are given only for firm matches. Clone size is given for some rows only: seen once, a few or many times, or a class if the clone is expanded.

>TRBJ2-3|TRBD2|TRBV7-2|-
TGTGCCAGCAGTCTATGGACTAGCGGGAGCCCAACCACAGATACGCAGTATTTT
CASSLWTSGSPTTDTQYF
>TRBJ2-7|-|TRBV5-1|-
TGCGCCAGCAGTGGCACGCCGACCTACGAGCAGTACTTC
CASSGTPTYEQYF
>TRBJ2-5|TRBD2|TRBV5-6|-
TGTGCCAGCAGCTTGGGACTAGCGGAGCAAGAGACCCAGTACTTC
CASSLGLAEQETQYF
>TRBJ1-4|-|TRBV15|-
TGTGCCACCAGCAGAGATTCCGGGGGCTACGATGGTCGGCTGTTTTTT
CATSRDSGGYDGRLFF
>TRBJ2-7|-|TRBV29-1|-
TGCAGCGTTCCCAATGAGGGCTACGAGCAGTACTTC
CSVPNEGYEQYF
>TRBJ2-5|TRBD1|TRBV7-6|-
TGTGCCAGCAGCTCAGTCGTAGGGGGCGTCCAAGAGACCCAGTACTTC
CASSSVVGGVQETQYF
>TRBJ2-5|-|TRBV7-9|-
TGTGCCAGCAGCCAACCGGACGGCCAAGAGACCCAGTACTTC
CASSQPDGQETQYF
>TRBJ2-1|TRBD2|TRBV7-9|-
TGTGCCAGCACCATCACGTGGGGCGGGAGCTCCTACAATGAGCAGTTCTTC
CASTITWGGSSYNEQFF
>TRBJ2-2|-|TRBV4-3|-
TGCGCCAGCAGCCAAGAGAGCTTTAGCCCCGGGGAGCTGTTTTTT
CASSQESFSPGELFF
>TRBJ1-2|-|TRBV7-9|-
TGTGCCAGCAGCTTACATGCGGGGGACGGCTACACCTTC
CASSLHAGDGYTF
>TRBJ1-3|-|TRBV10-3|-
TGTGCCATAGGGACTAACTCTGGAAACACCATATATTTT
CAIGTNSGNTIYF
>TRBJ2-1|-|TRBV5-1|-
TGCGCCAGCAGCTTGGTAATGTCTGATGAGCAGTTCTTC
CASSLVMSDEQFF
>TRBJ2-5|-|TRBV27|once
TGTGCCAGCAGTTCCGAAGGGGGATCTGAGACCCAGTACTTC
CASSSEGGSETQYF
>TRBJ2-1|-|TRBV7-9|-
TGTGCCAGCAGCGGCCGCGGAAGCTCCTACAATGAGCAGTTCTTC
CASSGRGSSYNEQFF
>TRBJ2-3|-|TRBV14|-
TGTGCCAGCAGCCAACTCCCCACAGATACGCAGTATTTT
CASSQLPTDTQYF
>TRBJ2-1|-|TRBV10-2|-
TGCGCCAGCAGATGGAACCTCGAATACAATGAGCAGTTCTTC
CASRWNLEYNEQFF
>TRBJ2-3|-|TRBV6-1|-
TGTGCCAGCAGTGAAGAGGGGGTGAGGGGCACAGATACGCAGTATTTT
CASSEEGVRGTDTQYF
>TRBJ2-1|TRBD2|TRBV29-1|-
TGCAGCGTCTCCGGGACTAGCGGGAGGAGCTCCTACAATGAGCAGTTCTTC
CSVSGTSGRSSYNEQFF
>TRBJ2-2|-|TRBV9|-
TGTGCCAGCAGCGCTCTAGCGCTCCATTCGAACACCGGGGAGCTGTTTTTT
CASSALALHSNTGELFF
>TRBJ2-7|-|TRBV29-1|-
TGCAGCGTTGTTAGTGTCTTCTCCTACGAGCAGTACTTC
CSVVSVFSYEQYF
>TRBJ1-4|TRBD1|TRBV7-9|-
TGTGCCAGCAGCTTAAATAGGGGGCCTCATGAAAAACTGTTTTTT
CASSLNRGPHEKLFF
>TRBJ1-2|-|TRBV30|-
TGTGCCTGGAGACTCAGGGTTTTGAGGTGTGGCTACACCTTC
CAWRLRVLRCGYTF
>TRBJ2-7|-|TRBV28|-
TGTGCCAGCAGTTTTGTCGGGAGCTACGAGCAGTACTTC
CASSFVGSYEQYF
>TRBJ2-1|TRBD2|TRBV19|-
TGTGCCAGTAGTATAGATCAGAGAACTAGCGGGCTGTATTACAATGAGCAGTTCTTC
CASSIDQRTSGLYYNEQFF
>TRBJ1-2|TRBD1|TRBV27|-
TGTGCCAGCAGTTCTAGGGGGCGGTCTAATTGGTATGGCTACACCTTC
CASSSRGRSNWYGYTF
>TRBJ1-5|-|TRBV27|-
TGTGCCAGCAGTTTGGCGGGAAACCAGCCCCAGCATTTT
CASSLAGNQPQHF
>TRBJ1-1|-|TRBV7-6|once
TGTGCCAGCAGCCACCGGGGGAACACTGAAGCTTTCTTT
CASSHRGNTEAFF
>TRBJ2-7|-|TRBV7-9|-
TGTGCCGGCGGCCGGGGATACGAGCAGTACTTC
CAGGRGYEQYF
>TRBJ1-5|-|TRBV5-6|-
TGTGCCAGCAGCTCACTCAATCAGCCCCAGCATTTT
CASSSLNQPQHF
>TRBJ2-7|-|TRBV7-6|-
TGTGCCAGCAGCTTAGTGGGCCCCTCAAGCTCCTACGAGCAGTACTTC
CASSLVGPSSSYEQYF
>TRBJ2-1|-|TRBV7-9|-
TGTGCCAGCAGCTCGAGCGGCCCCCACAATGAGCAGTTCTTC
CASSSSGPHNEQFF
>TRBJ1-2|-|TRBV5-5|-
TGTGCCAGCAGCTTGGCGGGTTTGGACTATGGCTACACCTTC
CASSLAGLDYGYTF
>TRBJ1-4|-|TRBV25-1|-
TGTGCCAGCAGTGAACGGGGAGGCGAAAAACTGTTTTTT
CASSERGGEKLFF
>TRBJ1-1|-|TRBV2|-
TGTGCCAGCAAAACTACCACTGAAGCTTTCTTT
CASKTTTEAFF
>TRBJ2-7|-|TRBV27|-
TGTGCCAGCAGTTTAGCACGGACCTACGAGCAGTACTTC
CASSLARTYEQYF
>TRBJ2-1|TRBD2|TRBV5-1|-
TGCGCCAGCAGCAGTCTAGCGGGGCACCCTTACAATGAGCAGTTCTTC
CASSSLAGHPYNEQFF
>TRBJ1-1|-|TRBV9|few
TGTGCCAGCAGCGTAGATGGGGGCGCGTTTACTGAAGCTTTCTTT
CASSVDGGAFTEAFF
>TRBJ2-7|-|TRBV7-9|few
TGTGCCAGCAGCTTAGTCGGATTCGGGACTCTCGAGCAGTACTTC
CASSLVGFGTLEQYF
>TRBJ2-1|-|TRBV7-2|-
TGTGCCAGCAGCCAGCCCTCCGACTATGAGCAGTTCTTC
CASSQPSDYEQFF
>TRBJ2-1|-|TRBV18|-
TGTGCCAGCTCACCGGACAATGAGCAGTTCTTC
CASSPDNEQFF
>TRBJ1-1|TRBD1|TRBV5-1|-
TGCGCCAGCAGCTACGGACAGGGTGGAGAAGCTTTCTTT
CASSYGQGGEAFF